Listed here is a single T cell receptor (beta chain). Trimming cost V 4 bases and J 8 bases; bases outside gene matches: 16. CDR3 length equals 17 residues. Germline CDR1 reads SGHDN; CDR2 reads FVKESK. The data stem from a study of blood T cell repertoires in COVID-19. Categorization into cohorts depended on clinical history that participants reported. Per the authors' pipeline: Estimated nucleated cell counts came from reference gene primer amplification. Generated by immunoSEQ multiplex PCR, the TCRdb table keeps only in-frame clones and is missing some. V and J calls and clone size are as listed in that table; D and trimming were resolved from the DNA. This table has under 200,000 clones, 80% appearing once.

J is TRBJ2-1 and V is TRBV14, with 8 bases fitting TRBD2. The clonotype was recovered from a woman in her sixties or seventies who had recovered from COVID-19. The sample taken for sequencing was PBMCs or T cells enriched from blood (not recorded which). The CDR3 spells CASSPKRGAGGLDEQFF. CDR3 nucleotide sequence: TGTGCCAGCAGCCCGAAACGGGGGGCGGGGGGTTTGGATGAGCAGTTCTTC. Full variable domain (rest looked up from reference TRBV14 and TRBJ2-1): EAGVTQFPSHSVIEKGQTVTLRCDPISGHDNLYWYRRVMGKEIKFLLHFVKESKQDESGMPNNRFLAERTGGTYSTLKVQPAELEDSGVYFCASSPKRGAGGLDEQFFGPGTRLTVL.